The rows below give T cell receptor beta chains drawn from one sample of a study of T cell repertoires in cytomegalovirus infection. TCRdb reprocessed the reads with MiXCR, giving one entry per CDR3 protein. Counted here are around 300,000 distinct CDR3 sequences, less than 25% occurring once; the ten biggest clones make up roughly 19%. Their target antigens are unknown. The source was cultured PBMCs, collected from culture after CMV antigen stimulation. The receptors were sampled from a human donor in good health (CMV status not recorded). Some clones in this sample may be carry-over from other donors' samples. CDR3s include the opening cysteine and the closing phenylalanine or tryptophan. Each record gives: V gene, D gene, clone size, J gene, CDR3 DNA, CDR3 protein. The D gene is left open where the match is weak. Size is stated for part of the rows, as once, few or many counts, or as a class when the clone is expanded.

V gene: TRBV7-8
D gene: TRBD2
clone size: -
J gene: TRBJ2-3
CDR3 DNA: TGTGCCAGCAGCTCCCCACTAGCGGGAGATAAGCTTAGCACAGATACGCAGTATTTT
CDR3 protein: CASSSPLAGDKLSTDTQYF

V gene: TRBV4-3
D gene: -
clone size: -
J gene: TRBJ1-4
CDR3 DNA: TGCGCCAGCAGCCAAGGGGACCGGACAGACGAAAAACTGTTTTTT
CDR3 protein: CASSQGDRTDEKLFF

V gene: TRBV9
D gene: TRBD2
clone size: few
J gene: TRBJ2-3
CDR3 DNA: TGTGCCAGCAGCCCCCGGACTAGCAGAACAGATACGCAGTATTTT
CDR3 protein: CASSPRTSRTDTQYF

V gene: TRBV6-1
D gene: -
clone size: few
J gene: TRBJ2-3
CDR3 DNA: TGTGCCAGCCCCCGGACAGGGCTGCGGGAGGGGTTAGGAGATACGCAGTATTTT
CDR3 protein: CASPRTGLREGLGDTQYF

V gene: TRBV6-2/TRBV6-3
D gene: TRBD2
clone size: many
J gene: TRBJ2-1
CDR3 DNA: TGTGCCAGCATAAAAAGCGGGAGCTACAATGAGCAGTTCTTC
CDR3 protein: CASIKSGSYNEQFF

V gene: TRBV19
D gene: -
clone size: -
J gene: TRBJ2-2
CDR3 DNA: TGTGCCAGTAGTCCTGGGACCCCAATGGGGACCGGGGAGCTGTTTTTT
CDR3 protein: CASSPGTPMGTGELFF

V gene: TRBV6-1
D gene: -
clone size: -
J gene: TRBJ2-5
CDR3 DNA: TGTGCCAGCAGTGTGGGACTCCAAATCTTACAAGAGACCCAGTACTTC
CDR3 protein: CASSVGLQILQETQYF

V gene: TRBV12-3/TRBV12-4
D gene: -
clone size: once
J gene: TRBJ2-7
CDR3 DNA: TGTGCCAGCAGGCTTTTGGGGGCTGGAGAGCAGTACTTC
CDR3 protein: CASRLLGAGEQYF

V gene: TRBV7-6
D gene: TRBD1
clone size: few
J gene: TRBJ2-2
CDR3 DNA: TGTGCCAGCAGCCAATCGGGACAGGGGGACACCGGGGAGCTGTTTTTT
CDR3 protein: CASSQSGQGDTGELFF

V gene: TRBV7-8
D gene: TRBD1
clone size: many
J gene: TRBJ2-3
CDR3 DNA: TGTGCCAGCAGCATTAGCCAGGGGGCCGCATATACGCAGTATTTT
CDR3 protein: CASSISQGAAYTQYF

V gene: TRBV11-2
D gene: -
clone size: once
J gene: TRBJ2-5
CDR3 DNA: TGTGCCAGCAGCTTGACTCGGGAGACCCAGTACTTC
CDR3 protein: CASSLTRETQYF

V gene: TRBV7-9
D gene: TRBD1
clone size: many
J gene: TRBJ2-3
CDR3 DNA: TGTGCCAGCAGCTTAGTTGGACAGGGAATGACAGATACGCAGTATTTT
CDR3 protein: CASSLVGQGMTDTQYF

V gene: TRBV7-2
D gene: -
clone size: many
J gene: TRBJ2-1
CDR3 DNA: TGTGCCAGCAGCCCCCAGGGCAATGAGCAGTTCTTC
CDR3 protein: CASSPQGNEQFF

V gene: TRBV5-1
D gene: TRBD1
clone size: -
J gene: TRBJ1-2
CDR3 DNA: TGCGCCAGCAGCTTGGCCGAGGGGGCCGACTATGGCTACACCTTC
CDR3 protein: CASSLAEGADYGYTF

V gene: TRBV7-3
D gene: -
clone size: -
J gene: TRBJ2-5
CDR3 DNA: TGTGCCAGCAGCAAGGGTTGGGGACCGGGGAGCGAGACCCAGTACTTC
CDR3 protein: CASSKGWGPGSETQYF

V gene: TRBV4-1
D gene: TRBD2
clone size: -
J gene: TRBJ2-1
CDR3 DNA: TGCGCCAGCAGCCGCACTAGCGGGAGACTTGATGAGCAGTTCTTC
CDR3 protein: CASSRTSGRLDEQFF

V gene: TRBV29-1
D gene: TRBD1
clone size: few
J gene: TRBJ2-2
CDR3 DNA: TGCAGCGTTGAAGATAATCAGGGGGTTACCGGGGAGCTGTTTTTT
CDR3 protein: CSVEDNQGVTGELFF

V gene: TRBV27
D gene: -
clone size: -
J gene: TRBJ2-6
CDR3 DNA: TGTGCCAGCAGTATCGACTCAACCTCTGGGGCCAACGTCCTGACTTTC
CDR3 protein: CASSIDSTSGANVLTF

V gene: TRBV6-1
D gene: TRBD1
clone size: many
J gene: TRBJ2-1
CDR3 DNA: TGTGCCAGCACCCCCGACAGGGTATCCTACAATGAGCAGTTCTTC
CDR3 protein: CASTPDRVSYNEQFF

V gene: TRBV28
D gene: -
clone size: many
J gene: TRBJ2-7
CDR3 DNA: TGTGCCAGCAGTTTAAGGCTCCAGCCCTACGAGCAGTACTTC
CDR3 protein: CASSLRLQPYEQYF

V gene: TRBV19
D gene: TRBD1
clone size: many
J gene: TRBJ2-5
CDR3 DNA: TGTGCCAGTACCCCCAAGGGACAGCCTGCCGGGGAGACCCAGTACTTC
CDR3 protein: CASTPKGQPAGETQYF

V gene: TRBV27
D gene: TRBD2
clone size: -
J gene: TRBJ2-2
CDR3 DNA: TGTGCCAGCAGTGGGACTAGCGGAGACACCGGGGAGCTGTTTTTT
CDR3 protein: CASSGTSGDTGELFF